A selection of T cell receptor beta chains follows, all from one sample in a study of blood T cell repertoires in COVID-19. Produced via immunoSEQ multiplex PCR; TCRdb's table is partial and in-frame only. The table includes around 200,000 clones, 84% detected once. Specimen: peripheral blood. Source of these receptors: a human donor in a cohort sampled during active COVID-19. CDR3s include the opening cysteine and the closing phenylalanine or tryptophan. A D gene is named only where the DNA matches it firmly. Only part of the rows carry a size: once, few, many, or a class if the clone is expanded.

CDR3nt,CDR3aa,v_gene,j_gene,abundance,d_gene
TGTGCCATCAGTGAGAGCGGGGGGGCGGCAGATACGCAGTATTTT,CAISESGGAADTQYF,TRBV10-3,TRBJ2-3,.,TRBD2
TGCGCCAGCAGCTCCCTTCGGCGGGGGGGCACAGATACGCAGTATTTT,CASSSLRRGGTDTQYF,TRBV5-1,TRBJ2-3,.,TRBD2
TGCAGCGTTGTTCTAGCGAAATACAATGAGCAGTTCTTC,CSVVLAKYNEQFF,TRBV29-1,TRBJ2-1,.,.
TGTGCCAGCAGCCAAGATTTTTCCCAGGGCGAGAGGCGCGGCAATCAGCCCCAGCATTTT,CASSQDFSQGERRGNQPQHF,TRBV4-2,TRBJ1-5,few,.
TGTGCCAGCAGTTGGGACAGCTCCTATAATTCACCCCTCCACTTT,CASSWDSSYNSPLHF,TRBV6-6,TRBJ1-6,.,TRBD1
TGTGCCAGCAGCTTAACGGCCCCCACAGATACGCAGTATTTT,CASSLTAPTDTQYF,TRBV7-3,TRBJ2-3,.,.
TGCAGTGCTCCCCAGGGTTACGAGCAGTACTTC,CSAPQGYEQYF,TRBV20-1,TRBJ2-7,.,.
TGTGCCAGCAGCTTACGGGAGAACACTGAAGCTTTCTTT,CASSLRENTEAFF,TRBV7-9,TRBJ1-1,.,.
TGTGCCAGCACCCTAGGGGCTGAAGCTTTCTTT,CASTLGAEAFF,TRBV12-3/TRBV12-4,TRBJ1-1,.,.
TGTGCCAGTACCTTCGACAGGGACAATCAGCCCCAGCATTTT,CASTFDRDNQPQHF,TRBV19,TRBJ1-5,.,TRBD1
TGTGCCAGCAGCCAACGGGACAGGGGAAACACTGAAGCTTTCTTT,CASSQRDRGNTEAFF,TRBV7-3,TRBJ1-1,.,TRBD1
TGTGCCAGTAGTCGGACTAGCTCCTCGGGGGATGAGCAGTTCTTC,CASSRTSSSGDEQFF,TRBV19,TRBJ2-1,.,TRBD2
TGTGCCAGCAGCTTGGCTGATCAGCCCCAGCATTTT,CASSLADQPQHF,TRBV5-5,TRBJ1-5,.,.
TGTGCCAGTAGTTCGAGGGACAGGGTCTCTGGGGCCAACGTCCTGACTTTC,CASSSRDRVSGANVLTF,TRBV19,TRBJ2-6,.,TRBD1
TGCGCCAGCAGCTGGAGGGGGGGCCAGGGGGCCAACGTCCTGACTTTC,CASSWRGGQGANVLTF,TRBV4-1,TRBJ2-6,.,.
TGCGCCAGCAGCTTGTTCCTCACGGGACAGGGCTACTCTGGAAACACCATATATTTT,CASSLFLTGQGYSGNTIYF,TRBV5-1,TRBJ1-3,.,TRBD1
TGTGCCAGCAGCTTCGAACACGCCGGGATGTACGAGCAGTACTTC,CASSFEHAGMYEQYF,TRBV5-5,TRBJ2-7,.,.
TGTGCCAGCAGCTTCTCCGCTAGCGGGGGACACGAGCAGTACTTC,CASSFSASGGHEQYF,TRBV11-2,TRBJ2-7,.,TRBD2
TGTGCCAGTAGTATTGGTGTAGCCGCGGGGGGCACTGAAGCTTTCTTT,CASSIGVAAGGTEAFF,TRBV19,TRBJ1-1,few,.
TGCGCCAGCAGTGCCGGACTAGCGGGGGACCAAGAGACCCAGTACTTC,CASSAGLAGDQETQYF,TRBV10-1,TRBJ2-5,.,TRBD2
TGTGCCAGCAGCTTACAACACACAGGCTACACCTTC,CASSLQHTGYTF,TRBV7-9,TRBJ1-2,.,.
TGTGCCAGCAGCTTGAGCGGCCCAGATACGCAGTATTTT,CASSLSGPDTQYF,TRBV5-6,TRBJ2-3,.,.
TGTGCCAGTAGTCCGGGACAGGGGATGGCTGGCTACACCTTC,CASSPGQGMAGYTF,TRBV19,TRBJ1-2,.,TRBD1
TGTGCCAGCAGTGGTGGTAGCGGGGGCACAGATACGCAGTATTTT,CASSGGSGGTDTQYF,TRBV2,TRBJ2-3,.,TRBD2
TGTGCCAGCAGCCACACGGACAGCCCAGAGCAGTTCTTC,CASSHTDSPEQFF,TRBV3-1/TRBV3-2,TRBJ2-1,.,.
TGTGCCAGCAGTGAAGCAGGGGTAAGGGGCTACACCTTC,CASSEAGVRGYTF,TRBV6-1,TRBJ1-2,.,.
TGTGCCAGCAGTTACCCGGGACAGGGAAAGACCCAGTACTTC,CASSYPGQGKTQYF,TRBV6-5,TRBJ2-5,.,TRBD1
TGTGCCAGCAGCCCGGGACTAGCGGGGGCCCTAGGGAGGACCGGGGAGCTGTTTTTT,CASSPGLAGALGRTGELFF,TRBV9,TRBJ2-2,.,TRBD2
TGTGCCAGCAGCTTGACAGACTCCTACGAGCAGTACTTC,CASSLTDSYEQYF,TRBV5-5,TRBJ2-7,.,.
TGTGCCAGCAGCCAAAGAGGACAGGGCGATAACTATGGCTACACCTTC,CASSQRGQGDNYGYTF,TRBV3-1/TRBV3-2,TRBJ1-2,.,TRBD1
TGTGCCAGCAGCCCAGAGGGGGGGCATAATTCACCCCTCCACTTT,CASSPEGGHNSPLHF,TRBV2,TRBJ1-6,.,.
TGTGCCAGTAGTATCCGGGACAGGGGCCTCAATCAGCCCCAGCATTTT,CASSIRDRGLNQPQHF,TRBV19,TRBJ1-5,.,TRBD1
TGCAGCGTTGTGTTCGGACAGACATCCTACGAGCAGTACTTC,CSVVFGQTSYEQYF,TRBV29-1,TRBJ2-7,.,.
TGCGCCAGCAGCGTGACCCAGGGTGGCTATGGCTACACCTTC,CASSVTQGGYGYTF,TRBV5-1,TRBJ1-2,.,.
TGTGCCAGCAGCCAAGATCGAATAGCGGGGGCTAGCACAGATACGCAGTATTTT,CASSQDRIAGASTDTQYF,TRBV3-1/TRBV3-2,TRBJ2-3,once,TRBD2
TGTGCCAGCAGTTACGGACTTTCTGGAAACACCATATATTTT,CASSYGLSGNTIYF,TRBV6-2/TRBV6-3,TRBJ1-3,.,.
TGCAGCGCCCGGGAAGAGACCCAGTACTTC,CSAREETQYF,TRBV29-1,TRBJ2-5,.,.
TGTGCCAGCAGCCACAGGGAGAGATCTGATTCACCCCTCCACTTT,CASSHRERSDSPLHF,TRBV5-6,TRBJ1-6,.,.
TGTGCCAGTAGTCCGGGACTAGCGGGGGGGCCAGAGACCCAGTACTTC,CASSPGLAGGPETQYF,TRBV19,TRBJ2-5,.,TRBD2
TGTGCCACCCAAGAACGCGGGGAAGCCTACGAGCAGTACTTC,CATQERGEAYEQYF,TRBV6-5,TRBJ2-7,.,.
TGTGCCAGCAGTTACTCGGGCGGGGAGACTACCGAGCAGTACTTC,CASSYSGGETTEQYF,TRBV6-6,TRBJ2-7,.,.
TGCGCCAGCAGCCAAGATGGGCCCTCCTACGAGCAGTACTTC,CASSQDGPSYEQYF,TRBV4-1,TRBJ2-7,.,.
TGTGCCAGCAGCTTGACAGGGACAACTAATGAAAAACTGTTTTTT,CASSLTGTTNEKLFF,TRBV7-2,TRBJ1-4,.,TRBD1
TGTGCCACCAGCGGGACAGGAGGCACTGAAGCTTTCTTT,CATSGTGGTEAFF,TRBV15,TRBJ1-1,once,TRBD1
TGTGCCAGTAGCCCGAGCGGGGGGGCGTATTACGAGCAGTACTTC,CASSPSGGAYYEQYF,TRBV19,TRBJ2-7,.,TRBD2
TGTGCTAGTGGTTTGGGGACAGGGACTGGGGCCAACGTCCTGACTTTC,CASGLGTGTGANVLTF,TRBV12-5,TRBJ2-6,.,TRBD1
TGCAGCGGGTCTGGGACAGGGGGCATTAGCGATGGCTACACCTTC,CSGSGTGGISDGYTF,TRBV29-1,TRBJ1-2,.,TRBD1
TGTGCCAGCAGCCAAGGATTAGGACACGGATATGGAAACACCATATATTTT,CASSQGLGHGYGNTIYF,TRBV3-1/TRBV3-2,TRBJ1-3,.,.